The 15 T cell receptor beta chains listed next were all sequenced from one sample in a study of response to subunit inactivated influenza vaccine. TCRdb called the RT-PCR reads again in MiXCR, with one record for every CDR3 protein. Of hundreds of thousands of distinct CDR3 sequences in the sample, less than 8% were seen once. The sequencing used PBMCs from blood, collected less than 30 months after vaccination. Every receptor here comes from a man in his fifties or sixties who received an inactivated influenza vaccine.

Of note for this clonotype: This clone may be a read error of a much larger clone one base away. The chain carries TRBV7-9 and TRBJ2-5; D gene uncertain. The CDR3 contains 14 residues. The V gene lost 3 bases and the J gene lost 6 bases, with 14 bases spanning the gap. In germline, CDR1 is SEHNR, CDR2 FQNEAQ (reference sequence). For the CDR3, the DNA is TGTGCCAGCAGCTTCGAGTTAGCACCTAAGACCCAGTACTTC. Its translation: CASSFELAPKTQYF.

In its sample, this clonotype was seen a few times. The chain couples TRBV20-1 to TRBJ2-7; D is possibly TRBD2 (6 bases). Germline-derived CDR1 and CDR2 are DFQATT and SNEGSKA (reference sequence). CDR3 length equals 17 residues. V was shortened by 0 bases and J by 0 bases, with 18 bases between the two germline ends. DNA of the CDR3: TGCAGTGCTAGAGATGTAGCGGCGGGGCTCCTCTCCTACGAGCAGTACTTC. Residues: CSARDVAAGLLSYEQYF.

This chain joins TRBV18 and TRBJ2-1; 8 bases are a match to TRBD1. The CDR3 length is 16 residues. CDR1 and CDR2 (germline): KGHSH, LQKENI. V lost 0 bases to trimming and J lost 6 bases; unmatched junction nucleotides: 7. This CDR3 reads CASSPPGQGRSNEQFF. CDR3 bases: TGTGCCAGCTCACCACCCGGACAGGGAAGGAGCAATGAGCAGTTCTTC. Variable domain in full (rest from reference TRBV18 and TRBJ2-1): NAGVMQNPRHLVRRRGQEARLRCSPMKGHSHVYWYRQLPEEGLKFMVYLQKENIIDESGMPKERFSAEFPKEGPSILRIQQVVRGDSAAYFCASSPPGQGRSNEQFFGPGTRLTVL.

This clonotype has just a few counts. The chain couples TRBV20-1 to TRBJ1-5; tentative D call: TRBD1 (6 bases). Germline CDR1 reads DFQATT; CDR2 reads SNEGSKA (reference sequence). The ends were cut back, 6 bases at V and 3 bases at J, with 15 bases in the middle. This CDR3 contains 14 residues. As DNA, the CDR3 is TGCAGTGCCAACGCGGACAGCTTCAATCAGCCCCAGCATTTT. As protein: CSANADSFNQPQHF.

This clonotype was picked up a small number of times. The chain uses TRBV29-1 and TRBJ2-5, with D unresolved. From germline, CDR1 is SQVTM and CDR2 ANQGSEA. This CDR3 has 13 residues. V was pared by 1 base and J by 2 bases, with 8 bases between. CDR3 in amino acids: CSVEVASQETQYF. The CDR3 DNA sequence: TGCAGCGTTGAAGTCGCCAGTCAAGAGACCCAGTACTTC. The full variable domain, completed using reference TRBV29-1 and TRBJ2-5, is SAVISQKPSRDICQRGTSLTIQCQVDSQVTMMFWYRQQPGQSLTLIATANQGSEATYESGFVIDKFPISRPNLTFSTLTVSNMSPEDSSIYLCSVEVASQETQYFGPGTRLLVL.

This clonotype showed up many times. V usage is TRBV11-2 and J usage is TRBJ2-3; D is undetermined. The CDR3 has 14 amino acids. Germline loops: CDR1 SGHAT, CDR2 FQNNGV. V was cut by 2 bases and J by 3 bases, with 9 bases left in between. The CDR3 sequence is CASSLRLRTDTQYF. The CDR3 DNA is TGTGCCAGCAGCTTAAGGTTACGGACAGATACGCAGTATTTT. The variable domain in full, completed from reference TRBV11-2 and TRBJ2-3, reads EAGVAQSPRYKIIEKRQSVAFWCNPISGHATLYWYQQILGQGPKLLIQFQNNGVVDDSQLPKDRFSAERLKGVDSTLKIQPAKLEDSAVYLCASSLRLRTDTQYFGPGTRLTVL.

In its sample, this clonotype was seen a few times. The rearrangement uses TRBV24-1 and TRBJ2-7; 8 nucleotides agree with TRBD1. V shed 3 bases and J 6 bases; nucleotides not matched to a gene: 6. Germline CDR1 reads KGHDR; CDR2 reads SFDVKD. The CDR3 is made up of 14 amino acids. As DNA, the CDR3 is TGTGCCACCAGTGATGGTACAGGGGGTCGCGAGCAGTACTTC. Protein product: CATSDGTGGREQYF.

This clonotype has a count of ten or more. The rearrangement joins TRBV10-3 to TRBJ2-1, with D maybe TRBD1 (5 bases). Germline-derived CDR1 and CDR2 are ENHRY and SYGVKD. V gave up 0 bases and J gave up 7 bases, with 13 bases separating them. There are 15 residues in the CDR3. The chain's CDR3 is CAISESRQGPNEQFF. CDR3 DNA sequence: TGTGCCATCAGTGAGTCGAGGCAGGGCCCTAATGAGCAGTTCTTC.

CDR3 protein: CAISDIKSSYNEQFF. The CDR3 nucleotides are TGTGCCATCAGTGATATCAAGAGCTCCTACAATGAGCAGTTCTTC. The chain employs TRBV10-3 and TRBJ2-1; no clear D gene. Trimming stripped 3 bases from V and 0 bases from J, with 9 bases between. Germline V lookup: CDR1 ENHRY, CDR2 SYGVKD. The CDR3 extends over 15 amino acids.

This clonotype was observed many times. For the CDR3, the DNA is TGTGCCACCAGTGATTCAGTCCCGGGACAGGGAACTAGCACAGATACGCAGTATTTT. It yields the protein CATSDSVPGQGTSTDTQYF. J is TRBJ2-3 and V is TRBV24-1, with 9 bases that match TRBD1. The CDR3 runs 19 residues. With V trimmed by 2 bases and J by 0 bases, 11 bases remained unmatched. CDR1 is KGHDR and CDR2 is SFDVKD in the germline V gene.

This clonotype turned up a few times. V usage is TRBV20-1 and J usage is TRBJ1-1; D may be TRBD1 (6 bases). This CDR3 spans 14 amino acids. The germline V gene encodes CDR1 DFQATT and CDR2 SNEGSKA (reference sequence). Trimming pared 1 base from V and 1 base from J, leaving 10 bases between. The CDR3 sequence: CSARAAQGNTEAFF. CDR3 DNA sequence: TGCAGTGCTAGAGCTGCACAGGGGAACACTGAAGCTTTCTTT.

This clonotype showed up just a few times. The rearrangement links TRBV6-1 to TRBJ2-7, with TRBD1 matching 8 bases. V lost 6 bases and J lost 2; bases outside the gene matches: 9. The CDR3 is 15 amino acids. The V gene's germline CDR1 is MNHNS and CDR2 SASEGT. CDR3 region: CASSAETGAPYEQYF. The CDR3 DNA sequence: TGTGCCAGCAGCGCTGAGACAGGGGCCCCCTACGAGCAGTACTTC.

This clonotype appeared many times. V is TRBV7-9 and J is TRBJ2-1; D is undetermined. Germline-derived CDR1 and CDR2 are SEHNR and FQNEAQ (reference sequence). V was pared by 2 bases and J by 3 bases, with 5 bases between. CDR3 size: 13 residues. CDR3 loop: CASSLNGYNEQFF. The CDR3 nucleotides are TGTGCCAGCAGCTTAAACGGCTACAATGAGCAGTTCTTC. Drawing the rest from reference TRBV7-9 and TRBJ2-1, the complete variable domain is DTGVSQNPRHKITKRGQNVTFRCDPISEHNRLYWYRQTLGQGPEFLTYFQNEAQLEKSRLLSDRFSAERPKGSFSTLEIQRTEQGDSAMYLCASSLNGYNEQFFGPGTRLTVL.

This clonotype was seen more than once but under ten times. CDR3 sequence reads: CASSLFRGGELFF. The CDR3 region has the DNA TGTGCCAGCAGTTTATTTCGAGGCGGGGAGCTGTTTTTT. This chain uses TRBV12-3 or TRBV12-4 with TRBJ2-2; D is uncertain. The CDR3 is 13 residues long. V lost 2 bases and J lost 7, with 8 bases in between.

This clonotype has more than one count but fewer than ten. This sequence joins TRBV12-3 or TRBV12-4 and TRBJ2-1; the match to TRBD2 covers 10 bases. Trimming took 5 bases from V and 3 from J; bases not matched to a gene: 7. The CDR3 sequence is 16 residues long. The CDR3 bases are TGTGCCAGCAGTACGGCTAGCGGGGGCGACTACAATGAGCAGTTCTTC. It translates to CASSTASGGDYNEQFF.